Listed here are 16 T cell receptor beta chains from one sample, sequenced in a study of T cells in Graves' hyperthyroidism and ophthalmopathy. RNA transcripts served as the template for amplifying TCR beta CDR3 regions. During a first-round RT-PCR of the TCR CDR3, the HTBI primer set was used. TCRdb used MiXCR to reprocess the multiplex PCR reads, holding one entry per CDR3 protein. The profile covers about 560,000 distinct CDR3 sequences, with about 43% appearing a single time and just over 8% taken by the ten largest. Sequenced material: peripheral blood or thyroid tissue (not recorded which). Receptors originate from a woman aged 18-35 years with Graves' hyperthyroidism.

In this sample, this clonotype turned up once. The germline gene is not matched at one end of the junction; a read error may be the cause. The V call is TRBV7-6, the J call TRBJ2-7, with TRBD2 matching over 13 bases. The CDR3 length is 18 residues. In germline, CDR1 is SGHVS, CDR2 FNYEAQ. For the CDR3, the DNA is TGCGCCAGCAGCCCGCACTTGGGACTAGCGGGAAGCTCCTACGAGCAGTACTTC. This gives the protein CASSPHLGLAGSSYEQYF.

The chain combines TRBV7-9 with TRBJ2-7; the D gene is possibly TRBD2 (7 bases). Germline CDR1 SEHNR, CDR2 FQNEAQ (reference sequence). Deletions cut 8 bases from V and 3 bases from J, with 20 bases between. This CDR3 region has 15 residues. The CDR3 DNA reads as TGTGCCAGCGCCTACGGGGGGCAGAGGGTCTACGAGCAGTACTTC. This translates into CASAYGGQRVYEQYF.

V and J are TRBV20-1 and TRBJ1-3; 10 nucleotides line up with TRBD1. CDR3 length: 15 residues. CDR1 DFQATT and CDR2 SNEGSKA come from the germline V gene (reference sequence). Trimming at V came to 1 base and at J to 4 bases, leaving 4 bases not matched to a gene. The CDR3 sequence is CSARGQGAEGNTIYF. The CDR3 DNA reads TGCAGTGCTAGAGGACAGGGGGCTGAAGGAAACACCATATATTTT.

This clonotype showed up just a few times. V usage is TRBV7-9 and J usage is TRBJ2-7, with TRBD2 as a possible D gene (5 bases). V was pared by 5 bases and J by 0 bases, with 14 bases between. The CDR3 has 15 residues. Germline V gene data show CDR1 as SEHNR and CDR2 as FQNEAQ (reference sequence). The CDR3 DNA reads TGTGCCAGCAGCATGAGGGCGCCGGGCTCCTACGAGCAGTACTTC. Encoded protein: CASSMRAPGSYEQYF.

This clonotype was counted only a few times. The rearrangement links TRBV2 to TRBJ1-2; no definite D call. The V end lost 6 bases, the J end lost 1 base, and 9 bases lay between the germline ends. This CDR3 has 13 residues. The germline gives CDR1 SNHLY, CDR2 FYNNEI. CDR3 sequence: CASSSDDNYGYTF. The CDR3 DNA reads as TGTGCCAGCAGCTCCGACGATAACTATGGCTACACCTTC.

With respect to this clonotype: Mismatch with germline at one junction end may stem from a read error. Written as DNA, the CDR3 is TGCGCCAGCAGCGTAGGCGAAGCCCCCTCCTACGAGCAGTTCTTC. It is translated as CASSVGEAPSYEQFF. V and J are TRBV9 and TRBJ2-7; D gene unclear. The J call may be mistaken, given a closer DNA end match to TRBJ2-1. Germline values: CDR1 SGDLS, CDR2 YYNGEE. The CDR3 sequence is 15 residues long.

Points on this clonotype: The junction differs from germline at one of its ends, possibly a read error. In DNA form, the CDR3 reads TGTGCCAGCAGTGAAGACAGGGAAGAGATCCAGTACTTC. Residues: CASSEDREEIQYF. The V gene is TRBV2, the J gene TRBJ2-5; D possibly corresponds to TRBD1 (6 bases). This CDR3 is built from 13 residues. From germline, CDR1 is SNHLY and CDR2 FYNNEI.

J is TRBJ1-2 and V is TRBV20-1; 8 bases line up with TRBD1. The J segment lost 4 bases and the V segment lost 0 bases, leaving 7 bases of the junction unmatched. Per germline, CDR1 DFQATT and CDR2 SNEGSKA (reference sequence). This CDR3 spans 15 amino acids. The CDR3 DNA is TGCAGTGCTAGAGAGTCTCAGGGGGCGGCCTATGGCTACACCTTC. Amino acid sequence: CSARESQGAAYGYTF.

This rearrangement joins TRBV25-1 to TRBJ1-1, with D possibly TRBD1 on 6 matching bases. This CDR3 has 14 residues. Germline CDR1 MGHDK, CDR2 SYGVNS. V dropped 0 bases and J dropped 4 bases, with 9 bases sitting between them. The CDR3 coding sequence is TGTGCCAGCAGTGAATATAGGGGGGGCACTGAAGCTTTCTTT. It is translated as CASSEYRGGTEAFF.

This chain joins TRBV29-1 and TRBJ2-7, with D maybe TRBD2 (5 bases). Germline loops: CDR1 SQVTM, CDR2 ANQGSEA. Trimming took 8 bases from V and 2 from J, leaving 10 bases between them. The CDR3 loop spans 11 amino acids. This chain's CDR3 is CSHSGTYEQYF. The CDR3 nucleotides are TGCAGCCACTCCGGGACCTACGAGCAGTACTTC.

This clonotype was seen ten or more times. The rearrangement links TRBV7-8 to TRBJ1-6, with unresolved D. The CDR3 is made up of 14 amino acids. CDR1 is SGHVS, CDR2 FQNEAQ, per germline. The V and J ends lost 3 bases and 4 bases respectively, with 7 bases between them. The CDR3 loop reads CASSLYSYNSPLHF. CDR3 coding DNA: TGTGCCAGCAGCTTGTACAGTTATAATTCACCCCTCCACTTT.

Note on this clonotype: A much larger clone differs by one base, so this may be a read error. The genes are TRBV29-1 and TRBJ1-2; tentative D call: TRBD1 (5 bases). The CDR3 has 14 amino acids. The germline V gene has CDR1 SQVTM and CDR2 ANQGSEA. V lost 0 bases and J 4 bases, leaving 12 bases between the germline ends. CDR3 DNA sequence: TGCAGCGTTGAAGAAGGGGATGTACTCTATGGCTACACCTTC. Protein product: CSVEEGDVLYGYTF. Looking up the rest from reference TRBV29-1 and TRBJ1-2 gives the full variable domain: SAVISQKPSRDICQRGTSLTIQCQVDSQVTMMFWYRQQPGQSLTLIATANQGSEATYESGFVIDKFPISRPNLTFSTLTVSNMSPEDSSIYLCSVEEGDVLYGYTFGSGTRLTVV.

The J gene is TRBJ2-1, the V gene TRBV25-1; the D is unclear. Trimming left V 4 bases short and J 8 bases short, with 12 bases between. The length of the CDR3 is 13 residues. Per the germline V gene, CDR1 is MGHDK and CDR2 is SYGVNS. CDR3 sequence: CASSAEEEYEQFF. The CDR3 nucleotides read TGTGCCAGCAGTGCCGAGGAAGAATATGAGCAGTTCTTC.

This chain uses TRBV7-9 with TRBJ1-6; D is uncertain. V was shortened by 5 bases and J by 2 bases, with 13 bases between the two germline ends. The CDR3 is made up of 16 amino acids. Germline V gene sequence: CDR1 SEHNR, CDR2 FQNEAQ (reference sequence). The CDR3 region is CASSAHRPPYNSPLHF. In nucleotides, the CDR3 is TGTGCCAGCAGCGCCCACCGACCTCCCTATAATTCACCCCTCCACTTT.

This clonotype was picked up one time. The V gene is TRBV10-3, the J gene TRBJ2-2; weak D call: TRBD2 (5 bases). There are 16 residues in the CDR3. The germline CDR1 and CDR2 sequences are ENHRY and SYGVKD. With 10 bases removed from V and 3 bases from J, the gap between germline ends came to 21 bases. CDR3 loop: CASSHFGSEDTGELFF. The CDR3 nucleotides read TGTGCCAGCAGCCACTTTGGTTCGGAGGACACCGGGGAGCTGTTTTTT.

The chain uses TRBV7-8 and TRBJ2-5; 16 bases match TRBD2. The junction had 8 bases not matched to a gene; V was cut back by 5 bases and J by 5 bases. Germline CDR1 is SGHVS and CDR2 is FQNEAQ. This CDR3 has 17 amino acids. This CDR3 is CASSTGTSGRARETQYF. The CDR3 region has the DNA TGTGCCAGCAGCACTGGGACTAGCGGGAGGGCCAGGGAGACCCAGTACTTC.